The present TCR beta chain was sequenced within a study of blood T cell repertoires in COVID-19. The method was immunoSEQ multiplex PCR; TCRdb's version includes in-frame clones alone and lacks a portion of them. The sample has roughly 120,000 clones, approximately 81% seen once; the top ten hold 3.9%. The germline V gene encodes CDR1 SGHTA and CDR2 FQGNSA. The CDR3 covers 21 residues. The V end was cut by 0 bases, the J end by 0 bases, with 21 bases between. Material: peripheral blood. The rearrangement joins TRBV7-2 to TRBJ2-6; weak D call: TRBD1 (7 bases). The receptor was isolated from a man in his fifties or sixties with acute or convalescent COVID-19. CDR3 protein: CASSLASQRQGGISGANVLTF. CDR3 coding DNA: TGTGCCAGCAGCTTAGCCTCCCAGAGACAGGGAGGAATCTCTGGGGCCAACGTCCTGACTTTC.